This T cell receptor beta chain originates from a study of blood T cell repertoires in COVID-19. Study information: Material from acute and convalescent COVID-19 was sourced from the United States, Italy and Spain. Sources were T cells, B-cell-depleted T cells, or PBMCs; the material itself was cDNA or gDNA.

CDR3 size: 12 residues. With V trimmed by 5 bases and J by 15 bases, 8 bases remained unmatched. CDR1 and CDR2 (germline): SEHNR, FQNEAQ (reference sequence). In the authors' methods: By means of reference gene primer amplification, nucleated cell counts were estimated. Data came from immunoSEQ multiplex PCR; TCRdb stores just in-frame clones and leaves some out. V, J and clone size are taken as reported in that table, and D and trimming were inferred from the DNA itself. The sample yields 100,000 to 120,000 clones, about 85% seen once. The clonotype originates from a human donor in a cohort sampled during active COVID-19. The rearrangement joins TRBV7-9 to TRBJ2-1; 9 bases are shared with TRBD1. Sequenced material: peripheral blood. The chain's CDR3 is CASSLWTGVAFF. The CDR3, as DNA: TGTGCCAGCAGCCTATGGACAGGGGTGGCGTTCTTC.